This T cell receptor beta chain was obtained from a study of blood T cell repertoires in COVID-19. Study background: From the United States, Italy and Spain came samples of acute and convalescent COVID-19. The analysed material was cDNA or gDNA that came from T cells, B-cell-depleted T cells, or PBMCs.

Original processing methods: Quantification of nucleated cells was approximated via reference gene primer amplification. The data were produced by immunoSEQ multiplex PCR, yet TCRdb's version contains in-frame clones alone and is incomplete. D and trimming were read from the DNA, whereas the V and J calls and clone size are those reported in that table. The sample contains 250,000 to 300,000 clones, more than 75% of which appear only once. The V segment lost 6 bases and the J segment 5 bases; nucleotides outside the gene matches: 8. CDR3 length: 15 residues. The germline V gene encodes CDR1 MNHEY and CDR2 SMNVEV (reference sequence).

The sequenced sample consisted of peripheral blood. This TCR was recovered from a woman aged 40 to 50 who had recovered from COVID-19. The rearrangement joins TRBV27 to TRBJ1-5, with 9 bases lining up with TRBD1. This chain's CDR3 is CASRGTGRRYQPQHF. CDR3 bases: TGTGCCAGCAGGGGGACAGGGCGACGGTATCAGCCCCAGCATTTT.